This T cell receptor beta chain is from a study of metastatic and nonmetastatic thyroid tumors. Study at large: Blood and tumor or nodule tissue repertoires from malignant and benign thyroid patients were compared.

Through MiXCR, TCRdb re-clonotyped the PCR reads. The sample contains around 14,000 clones, approximately 3.8% of which appear only once. Study results and limitations: Benign nodules reportedly had significantly lower TCR beta diversity than malignant thyroid tumors in blood and tumor.

This clone was detected only a few times. Its antigen is as yet unknown. All patients reached thyroid surgery having received no treatment beforehand. Trimming took 6 bases from V and 4 from J; bases not matched to a gene: 6. The germline V gene has CDR1 LNHDA and CDR2 SQIVND (reference sequence). The CDR3 loop spans 14 amino acids. This TCR was recovered from a female donor with papillary thyroid cancer or a benign thyroid nodule (not recorded which). Some clones in this sample may be carry-over from other donors' samples. The sample comprised tumor tissue. The chain uses TRBV19 and TRBJ1-1; 9 nucleotides align to TRBD1. CDR3 coding DNA: TGTGCCAGTAGGCAAGGACAGGGGTTCACTGAAGCTTTCTTT. Residues: CASRQGQGFTEAFF.